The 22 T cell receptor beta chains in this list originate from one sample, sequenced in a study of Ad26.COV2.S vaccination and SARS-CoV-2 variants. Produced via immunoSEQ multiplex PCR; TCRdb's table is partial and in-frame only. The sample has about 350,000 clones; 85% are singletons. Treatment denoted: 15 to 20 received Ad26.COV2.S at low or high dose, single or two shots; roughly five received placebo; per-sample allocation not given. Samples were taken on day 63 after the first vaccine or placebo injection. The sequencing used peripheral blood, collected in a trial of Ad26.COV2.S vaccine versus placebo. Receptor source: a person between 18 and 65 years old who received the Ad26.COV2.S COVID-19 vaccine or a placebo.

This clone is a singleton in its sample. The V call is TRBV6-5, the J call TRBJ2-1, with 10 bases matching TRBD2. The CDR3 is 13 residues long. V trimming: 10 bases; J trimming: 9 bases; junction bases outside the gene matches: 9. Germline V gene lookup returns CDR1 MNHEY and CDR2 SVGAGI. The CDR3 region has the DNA TGTGCCACTATAGCGGGGGGATTGGGTGAGCAGTTCTTC. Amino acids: CATIAGGLGEQFF.

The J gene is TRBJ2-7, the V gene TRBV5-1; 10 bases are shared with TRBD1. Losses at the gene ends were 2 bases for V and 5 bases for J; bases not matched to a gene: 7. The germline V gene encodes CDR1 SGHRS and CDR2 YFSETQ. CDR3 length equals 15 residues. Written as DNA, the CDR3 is TGCGCCAGCAGCTTATTCCGGGACAGGGGAAACGAGCAGTACTTC. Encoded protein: CASSLFRDRGNEQYF.

The CDR3 reads CASSPRPGQLMGEKLFF. DNA for the CDR3: TGTGCCAGCAGCCCCCGGCCGGGACAGCTGATGGGTGAAAAACTGTTTTTT. The rearrangement joins TRBV7-9 to TRBJ1-4, with 7 bases identical to TRBD1. This CDR3 is 17 amino acids long. Germline V gene data show CDR1 as SEHNR and CDR2 as FQNEAQ (reference sequence). V shed 5 bases and J 7 bases; nucleotides not matched to a gene: 16.

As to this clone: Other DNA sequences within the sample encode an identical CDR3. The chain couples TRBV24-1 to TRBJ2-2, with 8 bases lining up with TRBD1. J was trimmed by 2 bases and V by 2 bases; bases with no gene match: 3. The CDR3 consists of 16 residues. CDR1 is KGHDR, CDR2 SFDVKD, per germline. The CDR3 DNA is TGTGCCACCAGTGATTCAGGACAGGGTAACACCGGGGAGCTGTTTTTT. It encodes CATSDSGQGNTGELFF.

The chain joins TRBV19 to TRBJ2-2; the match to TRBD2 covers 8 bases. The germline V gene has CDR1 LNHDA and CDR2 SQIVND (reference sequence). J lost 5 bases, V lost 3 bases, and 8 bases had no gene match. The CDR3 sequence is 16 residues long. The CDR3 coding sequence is TGTGCCAGTAGTATGCCCCTCGGGGGGGGAACCGGGGAGCTGTTTTTT. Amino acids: CASSMPLGGGTGELFF. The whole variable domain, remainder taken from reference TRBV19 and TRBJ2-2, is DGGITQSPKYLFRKEGQNVTLSCEQNLNHDAMYWYRQDPGQGLRLIYYSQIVNDFQKGDIAEGYSVSREKKESFPLTVTSAQKNPTAFYLCASSMPLGGGTGELFFGEGSRLTVL.

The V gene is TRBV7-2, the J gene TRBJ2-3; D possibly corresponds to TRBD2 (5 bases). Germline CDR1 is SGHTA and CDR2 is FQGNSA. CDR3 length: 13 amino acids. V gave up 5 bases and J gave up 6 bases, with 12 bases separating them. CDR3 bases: TGTGCCAGCAGCCGCCAAAGCGGTGATACGCAGTATTTT. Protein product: CASSRQSGDTQYF.

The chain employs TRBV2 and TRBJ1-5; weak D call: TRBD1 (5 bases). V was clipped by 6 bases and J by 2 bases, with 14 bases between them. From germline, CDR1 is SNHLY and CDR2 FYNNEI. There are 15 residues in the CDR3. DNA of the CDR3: TGTGCCAGCAGGGCAGGGCGGGCTGGCAATCAGCCCCAGCATTTT. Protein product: CASRAGRAGNQPQHF.

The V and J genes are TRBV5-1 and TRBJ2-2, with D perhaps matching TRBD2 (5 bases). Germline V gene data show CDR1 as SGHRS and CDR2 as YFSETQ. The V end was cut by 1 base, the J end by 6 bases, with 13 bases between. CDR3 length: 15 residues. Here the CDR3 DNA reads TGCGCCAGCAGCTTGTATTTGCGGGCGGCCGGGGAGCTGTTTTTT. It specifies CASSLYLRAAGELFF.

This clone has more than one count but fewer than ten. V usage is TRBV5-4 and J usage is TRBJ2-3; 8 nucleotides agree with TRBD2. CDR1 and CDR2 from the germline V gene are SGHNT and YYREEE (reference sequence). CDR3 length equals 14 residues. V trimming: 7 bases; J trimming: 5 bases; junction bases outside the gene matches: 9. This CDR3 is CASQREWVGDTQYF. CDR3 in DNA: TGTGCCAGCCAGCGGGAGTGGGTCGGAGATACGCAGTATTTT.

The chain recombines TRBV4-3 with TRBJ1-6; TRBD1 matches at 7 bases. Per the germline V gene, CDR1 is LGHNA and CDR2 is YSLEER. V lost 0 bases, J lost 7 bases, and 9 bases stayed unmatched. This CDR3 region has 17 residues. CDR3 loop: CASSQDQGGGWNSPLHF. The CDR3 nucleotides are TGCGCCAGCAGCCAAGATCAAGGGGGCGGATGGAATTCACCCCTCCACTTT.

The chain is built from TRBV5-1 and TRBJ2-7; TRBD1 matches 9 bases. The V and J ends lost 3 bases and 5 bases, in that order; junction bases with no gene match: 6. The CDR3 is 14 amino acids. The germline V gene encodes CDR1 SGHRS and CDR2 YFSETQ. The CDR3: CASSWGTGKDEQYF. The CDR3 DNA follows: TGCGCCAGCAGCTGGGGGACAGGGAAGGACGAGCAGTACTTC.

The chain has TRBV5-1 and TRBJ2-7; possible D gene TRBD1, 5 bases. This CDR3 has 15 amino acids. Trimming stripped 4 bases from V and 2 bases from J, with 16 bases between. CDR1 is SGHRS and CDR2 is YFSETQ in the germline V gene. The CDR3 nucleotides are TGCGCCAGCAGCCTAGATCCAACAGGCGCCTACGAGCAGTACTTC. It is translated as CASSLDPTGAYEQYF.

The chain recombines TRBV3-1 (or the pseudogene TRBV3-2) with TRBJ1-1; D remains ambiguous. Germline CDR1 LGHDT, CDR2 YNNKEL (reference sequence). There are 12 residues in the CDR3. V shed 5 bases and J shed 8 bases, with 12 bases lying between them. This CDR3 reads CASSMLGAEAFF. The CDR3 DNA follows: TGTGCCAGCAGCATGCTGGGTGCAGAAGCTTTCTTT.

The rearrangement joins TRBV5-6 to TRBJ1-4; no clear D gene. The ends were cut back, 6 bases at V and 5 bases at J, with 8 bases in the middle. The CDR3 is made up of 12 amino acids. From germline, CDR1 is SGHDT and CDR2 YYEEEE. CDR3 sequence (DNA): TGTGCCAGCAAGCAGAGGAATGAAAAACTGTTTTTT. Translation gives CASKQRNEKLFF.

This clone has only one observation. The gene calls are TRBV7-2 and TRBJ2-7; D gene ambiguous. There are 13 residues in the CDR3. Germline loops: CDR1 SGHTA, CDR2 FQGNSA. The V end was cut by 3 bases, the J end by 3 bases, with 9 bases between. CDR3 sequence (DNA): TGTGCCAGCAGCTTCCCCCCAGTCTACGAGCAGTACTTC. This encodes CASSFPPVYEQYF.

CDR3 loop: CASSARREEVYTGELFF. The CDR3 DNA is TGTGCCAGCAGCGCACGGCGGGAGGAAGTCTACACCGGGGAGCTGTTTTTT. This chain uses TRBV9 with TRBJ2-2, with 8 bases matching TRBD2. The V and J ends lost 3 bases and 3 bases, in that order; junction bases with no gene match: 10. The V gene's germline CDR1 is SGDLS and CDR2 YYNGEE. CDR3 length equals 17 residues.

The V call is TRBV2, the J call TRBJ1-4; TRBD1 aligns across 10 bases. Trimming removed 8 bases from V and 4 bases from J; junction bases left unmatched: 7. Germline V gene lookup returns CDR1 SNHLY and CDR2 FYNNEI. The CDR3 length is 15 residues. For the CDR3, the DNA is TGTGCCAGCTCTGACAGGGGGCTAATTAATGAAAAACTGTTTTTT. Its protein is CASSDRGLINEKLFF.

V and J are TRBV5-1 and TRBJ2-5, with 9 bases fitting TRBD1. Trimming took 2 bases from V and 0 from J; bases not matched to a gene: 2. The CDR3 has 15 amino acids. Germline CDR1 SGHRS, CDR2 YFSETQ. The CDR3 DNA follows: TGCGCCAGCAGCTTCGGGACAGGGTACCAAGAGACCCAGTACTTC. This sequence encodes CASSFGTGYQETQYF.

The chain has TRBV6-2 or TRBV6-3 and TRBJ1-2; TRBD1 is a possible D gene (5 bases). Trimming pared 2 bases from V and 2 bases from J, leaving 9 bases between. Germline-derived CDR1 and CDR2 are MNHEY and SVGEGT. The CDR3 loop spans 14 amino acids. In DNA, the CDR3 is TGTGCCAGCAGTTACGACAGAAGAAACTATGGCTACACCTTC. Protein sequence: CASSYDRRNYGYTF.

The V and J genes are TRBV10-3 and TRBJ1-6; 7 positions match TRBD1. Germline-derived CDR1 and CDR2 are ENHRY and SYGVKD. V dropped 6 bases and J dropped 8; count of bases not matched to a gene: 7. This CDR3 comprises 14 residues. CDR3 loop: CAIRKDRMDSPLHF. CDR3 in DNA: TGTGCCATCAGGAAGGACAGGATGGATTCACCCCTCCACTTT.

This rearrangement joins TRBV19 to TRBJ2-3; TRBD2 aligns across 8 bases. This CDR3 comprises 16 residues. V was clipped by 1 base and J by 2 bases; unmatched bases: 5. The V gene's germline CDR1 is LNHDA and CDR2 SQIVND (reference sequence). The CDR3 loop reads CASSIVSGKTTDTQYF. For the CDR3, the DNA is TGTGCCAGTAGTATAGTTAGCGGGAAGACCACAGATACGCAGTATTTT.

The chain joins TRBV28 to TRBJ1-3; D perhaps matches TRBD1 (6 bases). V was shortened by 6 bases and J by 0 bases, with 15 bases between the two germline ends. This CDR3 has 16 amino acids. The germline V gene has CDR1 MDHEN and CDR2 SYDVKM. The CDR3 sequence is CASSPADSVSGNTIYF. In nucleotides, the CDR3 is TGTGCCAGCAGCCCCGCGGACAGCGTCTCTGGAAACACCATATATTTT.